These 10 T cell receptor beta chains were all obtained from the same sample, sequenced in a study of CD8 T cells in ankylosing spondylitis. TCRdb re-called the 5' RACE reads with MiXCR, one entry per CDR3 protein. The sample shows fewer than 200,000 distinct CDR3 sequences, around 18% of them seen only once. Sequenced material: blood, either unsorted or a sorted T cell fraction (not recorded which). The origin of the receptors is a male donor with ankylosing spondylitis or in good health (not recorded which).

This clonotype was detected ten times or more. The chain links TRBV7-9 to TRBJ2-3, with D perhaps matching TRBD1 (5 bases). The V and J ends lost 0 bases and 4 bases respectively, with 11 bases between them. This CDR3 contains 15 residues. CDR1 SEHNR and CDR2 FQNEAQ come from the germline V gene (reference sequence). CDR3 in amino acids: CASSLAAGLADTQYF. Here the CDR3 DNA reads TGTGCCAGCAGCTTAGCGGCAGGGTTGGCAGATACGCAGTATTTT.

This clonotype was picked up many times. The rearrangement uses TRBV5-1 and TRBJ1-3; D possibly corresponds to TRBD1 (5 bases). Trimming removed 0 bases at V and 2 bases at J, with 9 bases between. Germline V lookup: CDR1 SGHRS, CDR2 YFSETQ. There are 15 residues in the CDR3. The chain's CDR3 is CASSLEAGTGNTIYF. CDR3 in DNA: TGCGCCAGCAGCTTGGAGGCAGGGACTGGAAACACCATATATTTT.

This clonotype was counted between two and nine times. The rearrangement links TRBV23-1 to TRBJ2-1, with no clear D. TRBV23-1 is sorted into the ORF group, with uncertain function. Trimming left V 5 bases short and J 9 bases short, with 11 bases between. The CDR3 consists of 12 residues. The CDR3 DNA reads TGCGCCAGCAGTTACGACCATTTTGAGCAGTTCTTC. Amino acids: CASSYDHFEQFF.

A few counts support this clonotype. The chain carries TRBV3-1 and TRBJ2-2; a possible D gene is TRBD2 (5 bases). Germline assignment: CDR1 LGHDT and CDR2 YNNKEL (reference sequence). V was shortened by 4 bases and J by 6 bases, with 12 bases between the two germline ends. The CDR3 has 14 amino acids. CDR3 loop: CASSPLGGPGELFF. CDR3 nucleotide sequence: TGTGCCAGCAGCCCCCTTGGAGGTCCCGGGGAGCTGTTTTTT. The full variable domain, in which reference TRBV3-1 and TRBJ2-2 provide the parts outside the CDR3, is DTAVSQTPKYLVTQMGNDKSIKCEQNLGHDTMYWYKQDSKKFLKIMFSYNNKELIINETVPNRFSPKSPDKAHLNLHINSLELGDSAVYFCASSPLGGPGELFFGEGSRLTVL.

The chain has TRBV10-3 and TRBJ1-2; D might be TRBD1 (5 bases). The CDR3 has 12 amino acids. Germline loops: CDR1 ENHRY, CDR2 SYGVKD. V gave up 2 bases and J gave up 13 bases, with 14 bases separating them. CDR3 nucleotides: TGTGCCATCAGTGAGATGGACACGTCTCCCACCTTC. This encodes CAISEMDTSPTF.

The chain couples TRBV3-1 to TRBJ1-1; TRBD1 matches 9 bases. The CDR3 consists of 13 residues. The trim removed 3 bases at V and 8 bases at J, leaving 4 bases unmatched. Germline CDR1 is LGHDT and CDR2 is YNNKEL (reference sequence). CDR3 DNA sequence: TGTGCCAGCAGCCACTACAGGGGGCGAGAAGCTTTCTTT. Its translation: CASSHYRGREAFF.

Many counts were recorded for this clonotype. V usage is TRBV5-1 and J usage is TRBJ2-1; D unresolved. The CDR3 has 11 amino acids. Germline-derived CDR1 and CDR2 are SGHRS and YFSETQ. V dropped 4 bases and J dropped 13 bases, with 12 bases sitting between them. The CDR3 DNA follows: TGCGCCAGCAGCGGAACCAGGCGTCAGTTCTTC. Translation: CASSGTRRQFF.

CDR3: CASSWGSMEGQGEQYF. The CDR3 DNA is TGCGCCAGCAGCTGGGGTTCTATGGAGGGCCAAGGCGAGCAGTACTTC. The J gene is TRBJ2-7, the V gene TRBV5-1; D is perhaps TRBD2 (6 bases). CDR1 is SGHRS, CDR2 YFSETQ, per germline. The CDR3 has 16 residues. V was trimmed by 3 bases and J by 6 bases, leaving 22 bases between them.

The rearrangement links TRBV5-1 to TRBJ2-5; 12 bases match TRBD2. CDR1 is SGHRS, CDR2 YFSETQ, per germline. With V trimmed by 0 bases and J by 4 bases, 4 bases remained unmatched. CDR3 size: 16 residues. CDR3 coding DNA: TGCGCCAGCAGCTTGGGGACTAGCGGGATAAGAGAGACCCAGTACTTC. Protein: CASSLGTSGIRETQYF.

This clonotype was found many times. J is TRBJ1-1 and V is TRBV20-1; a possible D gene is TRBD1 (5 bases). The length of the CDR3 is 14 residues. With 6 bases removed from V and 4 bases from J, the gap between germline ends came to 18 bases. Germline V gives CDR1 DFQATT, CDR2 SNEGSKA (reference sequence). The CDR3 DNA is TGCAGTGCGATCCGGGGCCGGATAGGCACTGAAGCTTTCTTT. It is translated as CSAIRGRIGTEAFF.